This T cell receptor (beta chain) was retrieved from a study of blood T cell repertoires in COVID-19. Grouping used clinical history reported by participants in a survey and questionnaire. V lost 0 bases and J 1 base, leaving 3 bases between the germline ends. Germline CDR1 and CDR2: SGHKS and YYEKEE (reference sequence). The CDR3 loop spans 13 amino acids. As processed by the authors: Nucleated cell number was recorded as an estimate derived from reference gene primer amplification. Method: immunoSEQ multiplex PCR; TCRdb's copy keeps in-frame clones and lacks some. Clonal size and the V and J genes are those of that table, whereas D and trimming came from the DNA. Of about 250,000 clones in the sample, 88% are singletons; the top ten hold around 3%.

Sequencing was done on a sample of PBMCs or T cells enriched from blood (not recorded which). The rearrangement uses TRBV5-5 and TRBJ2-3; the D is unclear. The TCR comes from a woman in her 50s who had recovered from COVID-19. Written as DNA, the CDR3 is TGTGCCAGCAGCTTGGCGGGCACAGATACGCAGTATTTT. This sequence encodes CASSLAGTDTQYF. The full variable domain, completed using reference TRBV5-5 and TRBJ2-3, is DAGVTQSPTHLIKTRGQQVTLRCSPISGHKSVSWYQQVLGQGPQFIFQYYEKEERGRGNFPDRFSARQFPNYSSELNVNALLLGDSALYLCASSLAGTDTQYFGPGTRLTVL.